The 8 T cell receptor beta chains presented below share a single source sample, sequenced in a study of regulatory T cells in long-lasting Graves disease. Arm-PCR of CDR3 regions with iRepertoire HTBI primers generated TCR beta libraries. TCRdb processed the multiplex PCR reads anew with MiXCR; each CDR3 protein has one entry. The sample contains approximately 400,000 distinct CDR3 sequences, less than 25% of which appear only once. Documented time point: persistent/refractory GD, antithyroid drugs over 5 years with positive TRAb. PBMC RNA served as the TCR library source. The sample consisted of peripheral blood mononuclear cells (PBMCs), taken when the disease was refractory, from a patient treated with antithyroid drugs. Receptors were obtained from a female donor with Graves disease.

By its share, this clonotype is medium-sized. The V gene is TRBV5-1, the J gene TRBJ2-1; 9 bases fit TRBD1. With V trimmed by 0 bases and J by 9 bases, 7 bases remained unmatched. Germline assignment: CDR1 SGHRS and CDR2 YFSETQ. CDR3 length equals 15 residues. This chain's CDR3 is CASSLEQGARSEQFF. The CDR3 DNA is TGCGCCAGCAGCTTGGAACAGGGGGCGCGTTCTGAGCAGTTCTTC.

The rearrangement joins TRBV3-1 to TRBJ2-5; D is unresolved. This CDR3 region has 14 residues. V gave up 0 bases and J gave up 6 bases, with 11 bases separating them. CDR1 LGHDT and CDR2 YNNKEL come from the germline V gene (reference sequence). This CDR3 is CASSQDIGMKTQYF. The CDR3 region has the DNA TGTGCCAGCAGCCAAGATATTGGGATGAAGACCCAGTACTTC.

This chain uses TRBV7-2 with TRBJ2-7; D is possibly TRBD1 or TRBD2 (5 bases each). The CDR3 consists of 15 residues. CDR1 SGHTA and CDR2 FQGNSA come from the germline V gene. Between the trimmed V and J ends, which lost 5 bases and 4 bases, there was a span of 18 bases. The CDR3 sequence is CASSPKVGRKYEQYF. CDR3 bases: TGTGCCAGCAGCCCCAAGGTGGGACGTAAGTACGAGCAGTACTTC.

The chain recombines TRBV25-1 with TRBJ1-6; 9 nucleotides match TRBD1. This CDR3 has 16 amino acids. Germline CDR1 reads MGHDK; CDR2 reads SYGVNS. V lost 5 bases and J lost 7; bases outside the gene matches: 9. The CDR3: CASSFAGTGRNSPLHF. The CDR3 DNA follows: TGTGCCAGCAGTTTCGCCGGGACAGGGAGAAATTCACCCCTCCACTTT. Complete variable domain (other parts from reference TRBV25-1 and TRBJ1-6): EADIYQTPRYLVIGTGKKITLECSQTMGHDKMYWYQQDPGMELHLIHYSYGVNSTEKGDLSSESTVSRIRTEHFPLTLESARPSHTSQYLCASSFAGTGRNSPLHFGNGTRLTVT.

The chain employs TRBV5-1 and TRBJ2-5; possibly TRBD1 for D (6 bases). V lost 1 base to trimming and J lost 2 bases, with 15 bases between them. CDR1 and CDR2 from the germline V gene are SGHRS and YFSETQ. CDR3 size: 16 residues. CDR3 DNA sequence: TGCGCCAGCAGCTTGAACAGGGTAGTAGGGCAAGAGACCCAGTACTTC. It encodes CASSLNRVVGQETQYF.

This clonotype has just a few counts. The chain uses TRBV6-1 and TRBJ2-7; 7 positions match TRBD2. Germline CDR1 MNHNS, CDR2 SASEGT. The CDR3 contains 16 residues. V was clipped by 5 bases and J by 1 base; unmatched bases: 11. CDR3: CASSPWVQRGSYEQYF. The CDR3 coding sequence is TGTGCCAGCAGTCCCTGGGTCCAGCGGGGTTCCTACGAGCAGTACTTC.

This clonotype occurred many times. This chain links TRBV2 with TRBJ1-2, with D tentatively TRBD1 (6 bases). The CDR3 spans 11 residues. Trimming pared 7 bases from V and 3 bases from J, leaving 6 bases between. Germline values: CDR1 SNHLY, CDR2 FYNNEI. The CDR3 nucleotides are TGTGCCAGCAACAGGGACTATGGCTACACCTTC. Its translation is CASNRDYGYTF.

This chain links TRBV6-4 with TRBJ1-6; D not certain. V shed 6 bases and J shed 9 bases, with 9 bases lying between them. This CDR3 contains 12 residues. Germline lookup yields CDR1 MRHNA and CDR2 SNTAGT. CDR3 sequence reads: CASRTLSSPLHF. CDR3 DNA sequence: TGTGCCAGCAGGACGCTAAGTTCACCCCTCCACTTT.